The 31 T cell receptor beta chains below come from one sample, sequenced in a study of blood T cell repertoires in COVID-19. Using immunoSEQ multiplex PCR, the repertoire was profiled, and TCRdb retains in-frame clones only, with some absent. The sample contains around 220,000 clones, nearly 90% of which appear only once. The sequencing input was PBMCs or T cells enriched from blood (not recorded which). The receptors shown here come from a young man who had been exposed to COVID-19.

The chain uses TRBV5-6 and TRBJ1-2, with a tentative D call TRBD1 (5 bases). CDR1 and CDR2 from the germline V gene are SGHDT and YYEEEE. This CDR3 is 15 amino acids long. Trimming shortened V by 1 base and J by 1 base, and 11 bases separated the two germline ends. CDR3 coding DNA: TGTGCCAGCAGCTTGCTGCAGGGTGATAACTATGGCTACACCTTC. It specifies CASSLLQGDNYGYTF.

V gene TRBV14 combines with J gene TRBJ2-7; no clear D. Trimming took 1 base from V and 5 from J, leaving 9 bases between them. This CDR3 region has 13 residues. From germline, CDR1 is SGHDN and CDR2 FVKESK. The CDR3 spells CASSQVSGHEQYF. The CDR3 region has the DNA TGTGCCAGCAGCCAAGTTTCAGGTCACGAGCAGTACTTC.

The V and J genes are TRBV5-6 and TRBJ1-4; TRBD1 might be the D (6 bases). Trimming took 6 bases from V and 5 from J, leaving 23 bases between them. The germline gives CDR1 SGHDT, CDR2 YYEEEE. The CDR3 extends over 17 amino acids. The CDR3 nucleotides are TGTGCCAGCAACATCCGGGCGGGGGCCCGAGGGAATGAAAAACTGTTTTTT. Translation gives CASNIRAGARGNEKLFF.

The chain is built from TRBV4-1 and TRBJ2-7; 10 bases align to TRBD1. J lost 3 bases, V lost 0 bases, and 5 bases had no gene match. CDR1 is MGHRA and CDR2 is YSYEKL in the germline V gene. CDR3 size: 16 residues. This CDR3 is CASSQDQDRGFYEQYF. As DNA, the CDR3 is TGCGCCAGCAGCCAAGATCAGGACAGGGGGTTCTACGAGCAGTACTTC.

This chain uses TRBV4-2 with TRBJ1-6, with 9 bases fitting TRBD1. CDR3 length: 17 amino acids. J gave up 5 bases and V 3 bases, and 8 bases lay outside the gene matches. Germline CDR1 and CDR2: LGHNA and YNFKEQ. This CDR3 is CASSHSLGQGNNSPLHF. In DNA form, the CDR3 reads TGTGCCAGCAGCCACTCATTAGGACAGGGGAATAATTCACCCCTCCACTTT.

J is TRBJ2-7 and V is TRBV10-3, with 10 bases matching TRBD1. Trimming took 4 bases from V and 1 from J; bases not matched to a gene: 4. Germline V lookup: CDR1 ENHRY, CDR2 SYGVKD. The CDR3 totals 15 residues. CDR3: CAISGRDRGSYEQYF. The CDR3 DNA reads as TGTGCCATCAGTGGCCGGGACAGGGGATCCTACGAGCAGTACTTC.

The rearrangement links TRBV6-2 or TRBV6-3 to TRBJ2-2; weak D call: TRBD1 (6 bases). The germline CDR1 and CDR2 sequences are MNHEY and SVGEGT. CDR3 length: 15 amino acids. V lost 2 bases, J lost 4 bases, and 11 bases lay in between. The CDR3 protein is CASSYGTSPTGELFF. CDR3 bases: TGTGCCAGCAGTTACGGGACATCTCCCACCGGGGAGCTGTTTTTT.

This chain joins TRBV7-2 and TRBJ1-3; D gene uncertain. This CDR3 contains 13 residues. Trimming cost V 4 bases and J 2 bases, with 6 bases left between them. Per germline, CDR1 SGHTA and CDR2 FQGNSA. The CDR3, as DNA: TGTGCCAGCAGCTCATCTACTGGAAACACCATATATTTT. This translates into CASSSSTGNTIYF.

V is TRBV3-1 (or the pseudogene TRBV3-2) and J is TRBJ2-3; possible D gene TRBD1, 6 bases. CDR1 is LGHDT and CDR2 is YNNKEL in the germline V gene (reference sequence). The CDR3 is 17 residues long. Deletions cut 2 bases from V and 4 bases from J, with 19 bases between. CDR3 protein: CASSQSLGQGFADTQYF. CDR3 in DNA: TGTGCCAGCAGCCAAAGTCTTGGGCAGGGGTTTGCAGATACGCAGTATTTT.

CDR3 sequence reads: CSVGRRDGAEQYF. CDR3 nucleotides: TGCAGCGTTGGCCGCAGGGATGGAGCTGAGCAGTACTTC. The V call is TRBV29-1, the J call TRBJ2-7; TRBD1 is a possible D gene (5 bases). Germline V CDR1 and CDR2: SQVTM, ANQGSEA. V dropped 4 bases and J dropped 7 bases, with 17 bases sitting between them. The CDR3 extends over 13 amino acids.

The chain links TRBV18 to TRBJ1-2; 8 positions agree with TRBD1. The CDR3 consists of 14 residues. J was trimmed by 3 bases and V by 2 bases; bases with no gene match: 2. The V gene's germline CDR1 is KGHSH and CDR2 LQKENI. Written as DNA, the CDR3 is TGTGCCAGCTCACCAGGGACAGGATACTATGGCTACACCTTC. This encodes CASSPGTGYYGYTF.

The rearrangement joins TRBV14 to TRBJ1-6; D not resolved. Germline V lookup: CDR1 SGHDN, CDR2 FVKESK. The CDR3 extends over 15 amino acids. Trimming removed 0 bases at V and 4 bases at J, with 7 bases between. CDR3 DNA: TGTGCCAGCAGCCAAGACGGCAGGTATAATTCACCCCTCCACTTT. It is translated as CASSQDGRYNSPLHF.

The chain carries TRBV2 and TRBJ2-7; unclear D gene. Germline V gives CDR1 SNHLY, CDR2 FYNNEI. The CDR3 extends over 14 amino acids. Trimming left V 7 bases short and J 0 bases short, with 13 bases between. This chain's CDR3 is CASNAQQSSYEQYF. The CDR3 nucleotides are TGTGCCAGCAACGCCCAACAGAGCTCCTACGAGCAGTACTTC.

V and J are TRBV2 and TRBJ2-5; 14 positions agree with TRBD2. The germline CDR1 and CDR2 sequences are SNHLY and FYNNEI. The J segment lost 4 bases and the V segment lost 5 bases, leaving 3 bases of the junction unmatched. This CDR3 contains 15 residues. The CDR3 DNA reads as TGTGCCAGCAGTCCGGGACTAGCGGGGGTAGAGACCCAGTACTTC. Translated, it gives CASSPGLAGVETQYF. The entire variable domain, with the rest obtained from reference TRBV2 and TRBJ2-5, is as follows: EPEVTQTPSHQVTQMGQEVILRCVPISNHLYFYWYRQILGQKVEFLVSFYNNEISEKSEIFDDQFSVERPDGSNFTLKIRSTKLEDSAMYFCASSPGLAGVETQYFGPGTRLLVL.

The genes are TRBV2 and TRBJ2-7; 7 nucleotides align to TRBD1. The CDR3 is made up of 15 amino acids. Trimming cost V 6 bases and J 4 bases; bases outside gene matches: 12. Germline V lookup: CDR1 SNHLY, CDR2 FYNNEI. The DNA of the CDR3 is TGTGCCAGCAGACAAACCGGGACAGAGCCTTACGAGCAGTACTTC. Translation: CASRQTGTEPYEQYF.

This clone was observed a handful of times. For the CDR3, the DNA is TGTGCCAGCAGCTTAGAACCGGTGTCCCCGCAGTTCTTC. As protein: CASSLEPVSPQFF. The chain joins TRBV11-3 to TRBJ2-1, with D hard to call. From germline, CDR1 is SGHNT and CDR2 YENEEA. Between the trimmed V and J ends, which lost 0 bases and 12 bases, there was a span of 12 bases. This CDR3 has 13 amino acids.

The chain is built from TRBV6-5 and TRBJ1-5; 7 nucleotides agree with TRBD1. In germline, CDR1 is MNHEY, CDR2 SVGAGI. The CDR3 is 14 residues long. The trim removed 10 bases at V and 3 bases at J, leaving 9 bases unmatched. The CDR3 bases are TGTGCCATCTACGACAGGGTCCACAATCAGCCCCAGCATTTT. As protein: CAIYDRVHNQPQHF.

This sequence joins TRBV5-4 and TRBJ2-2, with 12 bases identical to TRBD2. There are 18 residues in the CDR3. Germline V CDR1 and CDR2: SGHNT, YYREEE (reference sequence). The ends lost 3 bases at V and 3 bases at J; junction bases unmatched: 9. CDR3: CASSSPGLAGRDTGELFF. CDR3 bases: TGTGCCAGCAGCTCCCCGGGACTAGCGGGTCGAGACACCGGGGAGCTGTTTTTT.

The chain combines TRBV2 with TRBJ2-3; D is ambiguous. There are 16 residues in the CDR3. CDR1 is SNHLY, CDR2 FYNNEI, per germline. V lost 2 bases, J lost 0 bases, and 12 bases lay in between. Written as DNA, the CDR3 is TGTGCCAGCAGTGAACGGCCACAGATTAGCACAGATACGCAGTATTTT. Its protein is CASSERPQISTDTQYF.

J is TRBJ2-4 and V is TRBV2, with D hard to call. CDR3 length: 12 residues. In germline, CDR1 is SNHLY, CDR2 FYNNEI. Trimming stripped 5 bases from V and 0 bases from J, with 2 bases between. The CDR3, as DNA: TGTGCCAGCAGTCTAGCCAAAAACATTCAGTACTTC. Translation: CASSLAKNIQYF. Supplemented by reference TRBV2 and TRBJ2-4, the full variable domain reads EPEVTQTPSHQVTQMGQEVILRCVPISNHLYFYWYRQILGQKVEFLVSFYNNEISEKSEIFDDQFSVERPDGSNFTLKIRSTKLEDSAMYFCASSLAKNIQYFGAGTRLSVL.

This clone was detected only a few times. V gene TRBV7-9 combines with J gene TRBJ2-7, with TRBD2 identical over 12 bases. Per the germline V gene, CDR1 is SEHNR and CDR2 is FQNEAQ (reference sequence). V gave up 6 bases and J gave up 2 bases; unmatched junction bases: 2. There are 14 residues in the CDR3. For the CDR3, the DNA is TGTGCCAGCAGGCTAGCGGGGGGGCCCTACGAGCAGTACTTC. Encoded protein: CASRLAGGPYEQYF.

This chain connects TRBV5-5 to TRBJ1-5; D gene unclear. The V and J ends lost 4 bases and 2 bases respectively, with 10 bases between them. This CDR3 comprises 14 residues. Germline CDR1 is SGHKS and CDR2 is YYEKEE (reference sequence). CDR3 sequence (DNA): TGTGCCAGCAGCCGGGGTTCGGGCAATCAGCCCCAGCATTTT. Its protein is CASSRGSGNQPQHF.

The gene calls are TRBV5-1 and TRBJ2-7, with TRBD2 identical over 14 bases. The CDR3 extends over 14 amino acids. CDR1 is SGHRS and CDR2 is YFSETQ in the germline V gene. J was trimmed by 12 bases and V by 0 bases; bases with no gene match: 5. The CDR3 DNA is TGCGCCAGCAGCTTGGGGACTAGCGGGGGGCCGTTGTACTTC. Translating it yields CASSLGTSGGPLYF.

The count of this clone is one. The gene calls are TRBV2 and TRBJ1-1, with 7 bases lining up with TRBD1. This CDR3 comprises 16 residues. The ends lost 6 bases at V and 2 bases at J; junction bases unmatched: 12. Germline V gives CDR1 SNHLY, CDR2 FYNNEI. CDR3 nucleotides: TGTGCCAGCAGCCCCCGGACAGGACGAATCAACACTGAAGCTTTCTTT. Translation gives CASSPRTGRINTEAFF.

V gene TRBV15 combines with J gene TRBJ1-2; perhaps TRBD1 as D (6 bases). Germline V gene data show CDR1 as LNHNV and CDR2 as YYDKDF (reference sequence). Between the trimmed V and J ends, which lost 5 bases and 4 bases, there was a span of 14 bases. CDR3 length: 14 residues. CDR3 bases: TGTGCCACCAGCGGCGTAGGACAGACCTATGGCTACACCTTC. Translating gives CATSGVGQTYGYTF.

This chain connects TRBV4-1 to TRBJ1-5; D gene unclear. CDR1 MGHRA and CDR2 YSYEKL come from the germline V gene. This CDR3 is 15 amino acids long. V gave up 0 bases and J gave up 5 bases, with 11 bases separating them. CDR3 sequence (DNA): TGCGCCAGCAGCCAAGATCCCCAGGCGTATCAGCCCCAGCATTTT. This gives the protein CASSQDPQAYQPQHF.

CDR3 bases: TGTGCCAGTAGACCAGGGACAGGGGAAGCTTTCTTT. Amino acid sequence: CASRPGTGEAFF. This chain links TRBV19 with TRBJ1-1; 9 nucleotides line up with TRBD1. The V segment lost 6 bases and the J segment 8 bases; nucleotides outside the gene matches: 4. The CDR3 is 12 amino acids. Germline V CDR1 and CDR2: LNHDA, SQIVND (reference sequence). Filled out from reference TRBV19 and TRBJ1-1, the complete variable domain reads DGGITQSPKYLFRKEGQNVTLSCEQNLNHDAMYWYRQDPGQGLRLIYYSQIVNDFQKGDIAEGYSVSREKKESFPLTVTSAQKNPTAFYLCASRPGTGEAFFGQGTRLTVV.

The chain links TRBV6-5 to TRBJ1-2; D not certain. Trimming took off 3 bases at V and 1 base at J, with 6 bases between the two ends. Germline CDR1 reads MNHEY; CDR2 reads SVGAGI. The CDR3 extends over 13 amino acids. The CDR3 coding sequence is TGTGCCAGCAGTTATACTCGTAACTATGGCTACACCTTC. This gives the protein CASSYTRNYGYTF.

The CDR3 region is CASSQDQGANTEAFF. The DNA of the CDR3 is TGCGCCAGCAGCCAAGACCAGGGCGCGAACACTGAAGCTTTCTTT. The chain uses TRBV4-3 and TRBJ1-1, with D tentatively TRBD1 (5 bases). Germline values: CDR1 LGHNA, CDR2 YSLEER. Trimming stripped 0 bases from V and 1 base from J, with 9 bases between. The CDR3 contains 15 residues.

This clone was found once. This chain uses TRBV7-6 with TRBJ2-7, with TRBD2 identical over 10 bases. This CDR3 contains 15 residues. Germline values: CDR1 SGHVS, CDR2 FNYEAQ. With V trimmed by 0 bases and J by 6 bases, 5 bases remained unmatched. Here the CDR3 DNA reads TGTGCCAGCAGCTTAGCCAGCGGGGGGGTCACCGAGCAGTACTTC. Translating gives CASSLASGGVTEQYF.

The chain recombines TRBV9 with TRBJ2-2; 11 bases fit TRBD2. The junction had 8 bases not matched to a gene; V was cut back by 3 bases and J by 7 bases. Looked up from germline, CDR1 is SGDLS and CDR2 is YYNGEE. The CDR3 spans 16 residues. The DNA for the CDR3 is TGTGCCAGCAGCGCAATTAGCGGGGGGGCTAACGGGGAGCTGTTTTTT. As protein: CASSAISGGANGELFF. Variable domain in full (rest from reference TRBV9 and TRBJ2-2): DSGVTQTPKHLITATGQRVTLRCSPRSGDLSVYWYQQSLDQGLQFLIQYYNGEERAKGNILERFSAQQFPDLHSELNLSSLELGDSALYFCASSAISGGANGELFFGEGSRLTVL.